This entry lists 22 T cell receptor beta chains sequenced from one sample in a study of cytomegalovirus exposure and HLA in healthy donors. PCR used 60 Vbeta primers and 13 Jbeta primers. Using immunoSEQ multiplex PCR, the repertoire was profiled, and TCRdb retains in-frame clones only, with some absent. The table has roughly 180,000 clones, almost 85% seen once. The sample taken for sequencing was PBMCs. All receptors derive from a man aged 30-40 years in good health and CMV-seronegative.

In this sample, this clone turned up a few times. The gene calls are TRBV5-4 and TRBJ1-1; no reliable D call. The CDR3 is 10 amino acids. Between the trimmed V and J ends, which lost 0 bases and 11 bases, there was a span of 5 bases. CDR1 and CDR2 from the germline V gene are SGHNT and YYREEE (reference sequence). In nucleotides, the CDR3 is TGTGCCAGCAGCTTGGGCCGGGCTTTCTTT. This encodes CASSLGRAFF.

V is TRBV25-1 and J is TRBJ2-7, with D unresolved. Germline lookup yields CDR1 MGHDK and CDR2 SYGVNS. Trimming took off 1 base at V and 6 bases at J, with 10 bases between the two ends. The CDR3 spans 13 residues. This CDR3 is CASSEFSRLEQYF. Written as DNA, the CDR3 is TGTGCCAGCAGTGAATTTAGCCGGCTCGAGCAGTACTTC.

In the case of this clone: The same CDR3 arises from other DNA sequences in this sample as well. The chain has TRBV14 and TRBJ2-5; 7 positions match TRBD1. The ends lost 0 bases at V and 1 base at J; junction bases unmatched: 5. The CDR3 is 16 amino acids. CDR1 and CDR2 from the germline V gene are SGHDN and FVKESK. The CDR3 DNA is TGTGCCAGCAGCCAAGACGGGACAGTACTCCAAGAGACCCAGTACTTC. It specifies CASSQDGTVLQETQYF.

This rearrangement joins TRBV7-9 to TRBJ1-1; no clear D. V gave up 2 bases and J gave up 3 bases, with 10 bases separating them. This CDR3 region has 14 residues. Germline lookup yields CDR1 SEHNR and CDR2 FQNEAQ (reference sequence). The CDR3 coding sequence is TGTGCCAGCAGCTTAATGACAACTCACACTGAAGCTTTCTTT. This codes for CASSLMTTHTEAFF.

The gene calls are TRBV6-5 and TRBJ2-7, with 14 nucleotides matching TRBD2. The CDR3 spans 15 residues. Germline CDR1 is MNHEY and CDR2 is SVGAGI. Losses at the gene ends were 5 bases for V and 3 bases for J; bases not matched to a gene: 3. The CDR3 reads CASSRGLAGVYEQYF. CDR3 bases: TGTGCCAGCAGTCGGGGACTAGCGGGGGTCTACGAGCAGTACTTC.

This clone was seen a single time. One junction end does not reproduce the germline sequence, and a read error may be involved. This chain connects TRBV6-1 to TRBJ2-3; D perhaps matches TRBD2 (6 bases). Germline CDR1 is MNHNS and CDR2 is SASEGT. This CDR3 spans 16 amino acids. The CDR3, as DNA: TGTGCCGGCAGTGGGGGACTGGGCGGGGGCACAGATACGCAGTATTTT. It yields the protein CAGSGGLGGGTDTQYF.

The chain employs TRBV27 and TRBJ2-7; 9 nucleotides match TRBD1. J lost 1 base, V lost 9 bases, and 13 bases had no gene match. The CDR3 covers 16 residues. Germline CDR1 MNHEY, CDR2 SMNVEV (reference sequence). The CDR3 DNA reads TGTGCCAGAAGTCGATCCGGGACAGGGTATTCCTACGAGCAGTACTTC. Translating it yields CARSRSGTGYSYEQYF.

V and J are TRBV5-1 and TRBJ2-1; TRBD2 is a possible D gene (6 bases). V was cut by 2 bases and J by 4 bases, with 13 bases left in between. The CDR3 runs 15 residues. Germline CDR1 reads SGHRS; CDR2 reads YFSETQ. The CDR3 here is CASSLSRGLYNEQFF. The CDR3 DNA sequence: TGCGCCAGCAGCTTAAGTAGAGGACTATACAATGAGCAGTTCTTC. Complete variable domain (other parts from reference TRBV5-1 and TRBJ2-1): KAGVTQTPRYLIKTRGQQVTLSCSPISGHRSVSWYQQTPGQGLQFLFEYFSETQRNKGNFPGRFSGRQFSNSRSEMNVSTLELGDSALYLCASSLSRGLYNEQFFGPGTRLTVL.

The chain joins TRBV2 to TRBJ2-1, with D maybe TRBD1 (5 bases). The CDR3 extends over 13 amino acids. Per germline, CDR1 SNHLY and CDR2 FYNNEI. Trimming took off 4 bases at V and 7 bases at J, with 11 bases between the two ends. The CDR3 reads CASSGGFRNEQFF. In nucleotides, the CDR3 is TGTGCCAGCAGTGGGGGCTTCAGAAATGAGCAGTTCTTC.

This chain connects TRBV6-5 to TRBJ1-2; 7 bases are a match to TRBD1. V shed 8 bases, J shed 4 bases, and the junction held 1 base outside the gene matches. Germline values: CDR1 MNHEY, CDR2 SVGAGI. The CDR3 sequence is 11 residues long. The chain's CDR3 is CASRDSYGYTF. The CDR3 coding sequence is TGTGCCAGCCGGGACAGCTATGGCTACACCTTC.

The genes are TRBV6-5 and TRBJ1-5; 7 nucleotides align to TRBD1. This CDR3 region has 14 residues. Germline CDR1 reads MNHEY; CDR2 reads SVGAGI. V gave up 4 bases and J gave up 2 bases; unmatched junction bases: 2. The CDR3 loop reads CASSSQGGNQPQHF. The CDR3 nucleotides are TGTGCCAGCAGTTCGCAGGGGGGCAATCAGCCCCAGCATTTT.

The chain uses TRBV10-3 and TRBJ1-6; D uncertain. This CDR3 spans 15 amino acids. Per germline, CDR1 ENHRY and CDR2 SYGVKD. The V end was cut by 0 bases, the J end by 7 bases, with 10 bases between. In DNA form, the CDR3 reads TGTGCCATCAGTGAGTCGAGGCCAGACAATTCACCCCTCCACTTT. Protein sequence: CAISESRPDNSPLHF.

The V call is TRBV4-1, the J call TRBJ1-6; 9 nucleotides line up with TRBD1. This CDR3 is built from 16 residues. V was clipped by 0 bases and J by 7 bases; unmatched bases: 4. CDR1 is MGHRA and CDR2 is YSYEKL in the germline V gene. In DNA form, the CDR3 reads TGCGCCAGCAGCCAAGAGCAAGGACAGGGGAATTCACCCCTCCACTTT. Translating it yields CASSQEQGQGNSPLHF.

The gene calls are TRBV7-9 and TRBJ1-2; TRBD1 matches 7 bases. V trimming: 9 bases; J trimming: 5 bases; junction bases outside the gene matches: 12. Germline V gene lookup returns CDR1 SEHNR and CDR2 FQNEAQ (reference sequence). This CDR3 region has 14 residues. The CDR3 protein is CASGQDLLGYGYTF. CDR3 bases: TGTGCCAGTGGACAGGACCTCTTAGGGTATGGCTACACCTTC.

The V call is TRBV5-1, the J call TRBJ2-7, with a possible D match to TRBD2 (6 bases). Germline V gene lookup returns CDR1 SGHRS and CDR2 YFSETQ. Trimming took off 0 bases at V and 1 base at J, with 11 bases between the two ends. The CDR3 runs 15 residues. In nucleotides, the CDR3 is TGCGCCAGCAGCTTGGCCGCCGGGAGATCCTACGAGCAGTACTTC. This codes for CASSLAAGRSYEQYF. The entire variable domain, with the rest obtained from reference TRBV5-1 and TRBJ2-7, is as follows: KAGVTQTPRYLIKTRGQQVTLSCSPISGHRSVSWYQQTPGQGLQFLFEYFSETQRNKGNFPGRFSGRQFSNSRSEMNVSTLELGDSALYLCASSLAAGRSYEQYFGPGTRLTVT.

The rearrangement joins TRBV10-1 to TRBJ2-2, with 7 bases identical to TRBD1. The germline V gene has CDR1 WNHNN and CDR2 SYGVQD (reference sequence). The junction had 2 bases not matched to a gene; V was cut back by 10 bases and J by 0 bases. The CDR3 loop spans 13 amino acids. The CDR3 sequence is CATQGANTGELFF. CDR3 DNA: TGCGCCACCCAGGGGGCGAACACCGGGGAGCTGTTTTTT.

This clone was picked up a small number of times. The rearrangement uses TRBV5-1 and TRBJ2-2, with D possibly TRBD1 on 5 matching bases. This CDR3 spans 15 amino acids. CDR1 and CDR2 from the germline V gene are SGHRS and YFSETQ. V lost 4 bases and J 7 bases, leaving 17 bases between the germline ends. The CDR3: CASSPLTEGSGELFF. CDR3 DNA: TGCGCCAGCAGCCCGCTGACAGAAGGCAGCGGGGAGCTGTTTTTT.

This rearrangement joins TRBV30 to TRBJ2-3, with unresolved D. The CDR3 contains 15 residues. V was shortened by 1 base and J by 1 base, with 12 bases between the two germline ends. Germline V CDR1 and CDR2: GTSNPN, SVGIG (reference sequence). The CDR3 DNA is TGTGCCTGGAGTGGGTTAGAAATGGGCACAGATACGCAGTATTTT. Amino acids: CAWSGLEMGTDTQYF.

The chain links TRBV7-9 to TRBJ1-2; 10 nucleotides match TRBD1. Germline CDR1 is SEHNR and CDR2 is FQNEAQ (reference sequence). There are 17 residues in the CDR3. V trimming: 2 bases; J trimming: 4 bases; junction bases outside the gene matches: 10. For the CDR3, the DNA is TGTGCCAGCAGCTTACCGCTGGGGGACAGGGGCAGCTATGGCTACACCTTC. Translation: CASSLPLGDRGSYGYTF.

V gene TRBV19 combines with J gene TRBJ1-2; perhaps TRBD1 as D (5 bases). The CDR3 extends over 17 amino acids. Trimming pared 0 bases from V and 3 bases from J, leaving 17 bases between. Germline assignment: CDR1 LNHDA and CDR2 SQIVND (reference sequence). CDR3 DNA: TGTGCCAGTAGTATAGATCTCGAGACAGCGATTTACTATGGCTACACCTTC. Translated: CASSIDLETAIYYGYTF.

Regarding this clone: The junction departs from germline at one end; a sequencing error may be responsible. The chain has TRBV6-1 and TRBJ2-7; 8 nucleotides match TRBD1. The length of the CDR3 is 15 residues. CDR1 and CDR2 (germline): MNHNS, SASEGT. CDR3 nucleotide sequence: TGTGCCAGCTGTGAAAGGGGGACAGGCCACTACGAGCAGTACTTC. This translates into CASCERGTGHYEQYF.

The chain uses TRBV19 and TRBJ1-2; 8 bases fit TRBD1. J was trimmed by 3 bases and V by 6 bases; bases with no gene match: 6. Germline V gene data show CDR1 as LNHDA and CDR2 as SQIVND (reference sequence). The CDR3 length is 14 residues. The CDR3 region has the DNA TGTGCCAGTAGGCCCAGGGGGCGAGACTATGGCTACACCTTC. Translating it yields CASRPRGRDYGYTF.